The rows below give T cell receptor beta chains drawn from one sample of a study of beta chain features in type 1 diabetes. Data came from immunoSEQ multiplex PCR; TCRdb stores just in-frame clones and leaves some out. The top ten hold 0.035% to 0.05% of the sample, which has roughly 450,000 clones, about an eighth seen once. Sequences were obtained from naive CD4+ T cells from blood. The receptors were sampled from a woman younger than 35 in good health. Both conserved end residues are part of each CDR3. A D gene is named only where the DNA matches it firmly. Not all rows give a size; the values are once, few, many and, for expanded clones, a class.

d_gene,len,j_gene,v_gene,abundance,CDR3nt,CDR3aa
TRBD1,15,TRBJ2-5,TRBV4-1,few,TGCGCCAGCAGCCAAGTTGCGGGACAGGGTCTAACCCAGTACTTC,CASSQVAGQGLTQYF
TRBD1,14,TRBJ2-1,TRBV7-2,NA,TGTGCCAGCAGACCCGGGACAGGGTACAATGAGCAGTTCTTC,CASRPGTGYNEQFF
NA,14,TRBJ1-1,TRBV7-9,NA,TGTGCCAGCAGCTTGCAGGGAATCAACACTGAAGCTTTCTTT,CASSLQGINTEAFF
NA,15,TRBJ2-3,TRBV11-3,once,TGTGCCAGCAGCTTAGGTATACTAGACACAGATACGCAGTATTTT,CASSLGILDTDTQYF
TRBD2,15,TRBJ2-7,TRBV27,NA,TGTGCCAGCAAAGGCCTAGCGGGAGGCGCATACGAGCAGTACTTC,CASKGLAGGAYEQYF
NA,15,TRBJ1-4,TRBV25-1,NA,TGTGCCAGCAGTGACGTTAGGGGCAGACATGAAAAACTGTTTTTT,CASSDVRGRHEKLFF
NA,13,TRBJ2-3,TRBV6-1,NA,TGTGCCAGCAGTGAAAAAGGCACAGATACGCAGTATTTT,CASSEKGTDTQYF
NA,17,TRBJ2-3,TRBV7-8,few,TGTGCCAGCACAGCTTACGTTCCCTTAAACCCCACAGATACGCAGTATTTT,CASTAYVPLNPTDTQYF
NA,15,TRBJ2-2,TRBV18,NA,TGTGCCAGCTCACCGGAACAGGGACATATCGGGGAGCTGTTTTTT,CASSPEQGHIGELFF
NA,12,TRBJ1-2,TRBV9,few,TGTGCCAGCAGCCGGGACGGCTATGGCTACACCTTC,CASSRDGYGYTF
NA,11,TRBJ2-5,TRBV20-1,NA,TGCAGTGCTAGACTACAAGAGACCCAGTACTTC,CSARLQETQYF
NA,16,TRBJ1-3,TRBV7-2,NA,TGTGCCAGCAGCACCCCAGGGGAAGAATCTGGAAACACCATATATTTT,CASSTPGEESGNTIYF
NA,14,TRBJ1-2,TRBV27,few,TGTGCCAGCAGTTTAGGGCGGTGGGGGAATGGCTACACCTTC,CASSLGRWGNGYTF
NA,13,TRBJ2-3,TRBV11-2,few,TGTGCCAGCAGCTTCCAGGGCACAGATACGCAGTATTTT,CASSFQGTDTQYF
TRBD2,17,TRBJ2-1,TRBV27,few,TGTGCCAGCACCCCCCGCTCCCTAGCGGGAGGCCTCAATGAGCAGTTCTTC,CASTPRSLAGGLNEQFF
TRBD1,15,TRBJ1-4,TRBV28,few,TGTGCCAGCAGTTTGATCGGCAGGGGGGATGAAAAACTGTTTTTT,CASSLIGRGDEKLFF
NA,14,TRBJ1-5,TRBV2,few,TGTGCCAGCAGTGAGGGGCTCCGGGCCCAGCCCCAGCATTTT,CASSEGLRAQPQHF
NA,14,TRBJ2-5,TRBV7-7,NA,TGTGCCAGCAGCCTGTCAGTTAACCAAGAGACCCAGTACTTC,CASSLSVNQETQYF
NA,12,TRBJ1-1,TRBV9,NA,TGTGCCAGCGGGGGACGTTTCACTGAAGCTTTCTTT,CASGGRFTEAFF
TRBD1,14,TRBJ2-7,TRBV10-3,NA,TGTGCCATCAGTGCCACCGGGACAGGGGTCGAGCAGTACTTC,CAISATGTGVEQYF
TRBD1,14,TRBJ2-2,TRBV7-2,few,TGTGCCAGCAGCTTACTCAGGGGGCGAGAGGAGCTGTTTTTT,CASSLLRGREELFF
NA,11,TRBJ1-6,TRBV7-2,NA,TGTGCCAGCAGCCGGGGGTCACCCCTCCACTTT,CASSRGSPLHF
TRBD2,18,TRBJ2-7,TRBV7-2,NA,TGTGCCAGCAGCTTAGATCGTCCCTCTAGCGGACTATCCTACGAGCAGTACTTC,CASSLDRPSSGLSYEQYF
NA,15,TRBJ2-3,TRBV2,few,TGTGCCAGCAAGAGTTCGGGCCAAACGGGGGATACGCAGTATTTT,CASKSSGQTGDTQYF
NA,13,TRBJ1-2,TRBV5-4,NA,TGTGCCAGCAGCCCGACGGGGGACTATGGCTACACCTTC,CASSPTGDYGYTF
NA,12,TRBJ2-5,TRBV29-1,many,TGCAGCGTTGATCCGGGGGAAGAGACCCAGTACTTC,CSVDPGEETQYF
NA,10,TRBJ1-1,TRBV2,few,TGTGCCAGCAGCGGCAGAGAAGCTTTCTTT,CASSGREAFF
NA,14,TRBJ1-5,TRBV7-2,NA,TGTGCCAGCAGCTTAGATCCGGTGGGACAGCCCCAGCATTTT,CASSLDPVGQPQHF
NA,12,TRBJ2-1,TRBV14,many,TGTGCCAGCAGCCAAGTAGGCAGGGAGCAGTTCTTC,CASSQVGREQFF
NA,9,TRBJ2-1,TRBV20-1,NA,TGCAGTGCTAGACGAGTGGAGTTCTTC,CSARRVEFF
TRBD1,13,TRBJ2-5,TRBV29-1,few,TGCAGCGTCCCAGGACAGGGGGGCGAGACCCAGTACTTC,CSVPGQGGETQYF
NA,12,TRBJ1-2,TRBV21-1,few,TGTGCCATCCACCGGGGAGCCTTTGGCTACACCTTC,CAIHRGAFGYTF
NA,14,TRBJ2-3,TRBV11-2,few,TGTGCCAGCAGCTTAAGGCAGGGGCCAGATACGCAGTATTTT,CASSLRQGPDTQYF
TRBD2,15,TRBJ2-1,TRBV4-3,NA,TGCGCCAGCAGCCAGGGGCTAGCGGGTCATCTTGAGCAGTTCTTC,CASSQGLAGHLEQFF
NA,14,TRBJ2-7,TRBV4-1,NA,TGCGCCAGCAGCCAGTTGGCCAGCCCCTACGAGCAGTACTTC,CASSQLASPYEQYF
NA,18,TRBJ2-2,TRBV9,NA,TGTGCCAGCAGCGTAGTCCCCGGTGGGCAGGGAAGAACCGGGGAGCTGTTTTTT,CASSVVPGGQGRTGELFF
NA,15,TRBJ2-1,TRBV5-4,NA,TGTGCCAGCAGTTCACACAGGGAGACCTACAATGAGCAGTTCTTC,CASSSHRETYNEQFF
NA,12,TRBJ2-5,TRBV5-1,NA,TGCGCCAGCAGCTTGGACTTAGAGACCCAGTACTTC,CASSLDLETQYF
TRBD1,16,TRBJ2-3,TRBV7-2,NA,TGTGCCAGCAGCGTACAGGGACAGAAGTTCACAGATACGCAGTATTTT,CASSVQGQKFTDTQYF
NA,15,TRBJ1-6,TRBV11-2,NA,TGTGCCAGCAGCTTTTCACCGGACAGTAATTCACCCCTCCACTTT,CASSFSPDSNSPLHF
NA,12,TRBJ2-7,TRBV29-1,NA,TGCAGCGTTTGGACAGTAACCTACGAGCAGTACTTC,CSVWTVTYEQYF
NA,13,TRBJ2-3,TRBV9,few,TGTGCCAGCAGCGTACAGGGCTCACGCACGCAGTATTTT,CASSVQGSRTQYF
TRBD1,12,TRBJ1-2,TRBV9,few,TGTGCCAGCAGCAGGACAGGGGACGGCTACACCTTC,CASSRTGDGYTF
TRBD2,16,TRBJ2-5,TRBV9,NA,TGTGCCAGCAGCGATAATGCACTAGCGGGGCAGGAGACCCAGTACTTC,CASSDNALAGQETQYF
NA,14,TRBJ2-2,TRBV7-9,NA,TGTGCCAGCAGAGATCCAGGGAACACCGGGGAGCTGTTTTTT,CASRDPGNTGELFF
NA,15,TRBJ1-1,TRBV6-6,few,TGTGCCAGCAGTTACTCCAACCGGGTGAACACTGAAGCTTTCTTT,CASSYSNRVNTEAFF
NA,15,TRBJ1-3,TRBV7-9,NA,TGTGCCAGCAGCTTGAGAGACAGACCTGGAAACACCATATATTTT,CASSLRDRPGNTIYF
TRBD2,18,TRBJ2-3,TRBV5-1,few,TGCGCCAGCAGCTTGGCCCTACTGACTAGCGGTAACACAGATACGCAGTATTTT,CASSLALLTSGNTDTQYF
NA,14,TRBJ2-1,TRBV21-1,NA,TGTGCCAGCAGCGCCCCGGAGGGGGGGAATGAGCAGTTCTTC,CASSAPEGGNEQFF
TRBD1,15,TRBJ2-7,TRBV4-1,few,TGCGCCAGCAGCCAAGGCCCGGACAGGGCCCACGAGCAGTACTTC,CASSQGPDRAHEQYF
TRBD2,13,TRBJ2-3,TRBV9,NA,TGTGCCAGCACCGCTAGCGGGGGGGATACGCAGTATTTT,CASTASGGDTQYF